Listed below are T cell receptor beta chains from one sample, sequenced in a study of blood T cell repertoires in COVID-19. Clones were sequenced by immunoSEQ multiplex PCR, and TCRdb holds only the in-frame ones, with some missing. The data contain 200,000 to 250,000 clones, 70% to 90% of them seen just once; the ten biggest clones take up approximately 3%. The sequenced sample consisted of peripheral blood. These receptors were taken from a woman under 40 who had recovered from COVID-19. Both conserved end residues are part of each CDR3. The order of the fields is J gene, D gene, clone size, V gene, CDR3 protein, CDR3 DNA. The D gene is left open where the match is weak. Clone size is shown for a subset of rows, as once, few, many or a class of expanded clone.

j_gene: TRBJ2-7
d_gene: TRBD1
abundance: NA
v_gene: TRBV29-1
CDR3aa: CSVGTGTGLYEQYF
CDR3nt: TGCAGCGTTGGAACCGGGACAGGACTCTACGAGCAGTACTTC

j_gene: TRBJ2-2
d_gene: TRBD1
abundance: NA
v_gene: TRBV11-2
CDR3aa: CASRYRPGQLTGELFF
CDR3nt: TGTGCCAGCAGGTATAGACCGGGACAGTTAACCGGGGAGCTGTTTTTT

j_gene: TRBJ2-7
d_gene: TRBD1
abundance: few
v_gene: TRBV2
CDR3aa: CASLRDRAVWEQYF
CDR3nt: TGTGCCAGCCTGCGGGACAGGGCTGTATGGGAGCAGTACTTC

j_gene: TRBJ2-3
d_gene: TRBD2
abundance: NA
v_gene: TRBV18
CDR3aa: CASSPSFSGGTDTQYF
CDR3nt: TGTGCCAGCTCACCTTCCTTTAGCGGGGGGACAGATACGCAGTATTTT

j_gene: TRBJ2-1
d_gene: TRBD1
abundance: few
v_gene: TRBV25-1
CDR3aa: CASTTDRGQGNEQFF
CDR3nt: TGTGCCAGCACCACTGACAGGGGGCAAGGCAATGAGCAGTTCTTC

j_gene: TRBJ2-7
d_gene: TRBD1
abundance: NA
v_gene: TRBV12-3/TRBV12-4
CDR3aa: CASKTGDAYEQYF
CDR3nt: TGTGCCAGCAAAACAGGGGATGCCTACGAGCAGTACTTC

j_gene: TRBJ2-5
d_gene: NA
abundance: NA
v_gene: TRBV29-1
CDR3aa: CSVEPPAETQYF
CDR3nt: TGCAGCGTTGAACCCCCTGCGGAGACCCAGTACTTC

j_gene: TRBJ2-3
d_gene: TRBD1
abundance: once
v_gene: TRBV2
CDR3aa: CASRDRGQDTQYF
CDR3nt: TGTGCCAGCAGGGACAGGGGTCAAGATACGCAGTATTTT

j_gene: TRBJ2-3
d_gene: NA
abundance: NA
v_gene: TRBV25-1
CDR3aa: CASSPLGGAIYPDTQYF
CDR3nt: TGTGCCAGCTCACCTCTTGGGGGGGCCATTTATCCAGATACGCAGTATTTT

j_gene: TRBJ2-7
d_gene: TRBD2
abundance: NA
v_gene: TRBV2
CDR3aa: CASSVLAGAYEQYF
CDR3nt: TGTGCCAGCAGTGTACTAGCGGGGGCCTACGAGCAGTACTTC

j_gene: TRBJ2-2
d_gene: TRBD1
abundance: once
v_gene: TRBV7-2
CDR3aa: CASSLAGQGASGGELFF
CDR3nt: TGTGCCAGCAGCTTAGCGGGACAGGGGGCGAGTGGCGGGGAGCTGTTTTTT